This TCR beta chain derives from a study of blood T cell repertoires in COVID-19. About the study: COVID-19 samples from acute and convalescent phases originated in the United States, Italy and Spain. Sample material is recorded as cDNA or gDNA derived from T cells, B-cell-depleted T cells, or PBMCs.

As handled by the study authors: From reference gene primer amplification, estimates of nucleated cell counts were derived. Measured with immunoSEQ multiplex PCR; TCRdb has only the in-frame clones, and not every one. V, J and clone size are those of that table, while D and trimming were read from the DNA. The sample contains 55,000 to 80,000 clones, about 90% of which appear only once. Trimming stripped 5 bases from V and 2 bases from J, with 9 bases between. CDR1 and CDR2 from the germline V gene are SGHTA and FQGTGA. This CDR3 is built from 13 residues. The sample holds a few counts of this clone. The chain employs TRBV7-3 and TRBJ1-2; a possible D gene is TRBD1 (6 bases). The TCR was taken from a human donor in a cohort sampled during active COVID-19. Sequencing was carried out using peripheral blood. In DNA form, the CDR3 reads TGTGCCAGCAGCCCAGACAGGAACTATGGCTACACCTTC. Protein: CASSPDRNYGYTF.